The T cell receptor beta chain under discussion was sequenced for a study of T cells in Graves' hyperthyroidism and ophthalmopathy. The study excluded patients with uncontrolled infection, other autoimmune disease, pregnancy or lactation. This clonotype was seen only a few times. Authors of the study amplified TCR beta CDR3 regions from RNA transcripts. Initially, a first-round RT-PCR of the TCR CDR3 employed the HTBI primer set. TCRdb redid the calling of the multiplex PCR reads with MiXCR, one entry per CDR3 protein. Counted here are roughly 570,000 distinct CDR3 sequences, about a sixth occurring once; the ten biggest clones make up roughly 6.6%. CDR1 LGHNT and CDR2 FRNRAP come from the germline V gene. The V end lost 7 bases, the J end lost 2 bases, and 14 bases lay between the germline ends. This CDR3 contains 14 residues.

The chain recombines TRBV12-5 with TRBJ1-1, with D unresolved. The receptor was derived from a woman aged 30 to 39 with Graves' hyperthyroidism. The sample taken for sequencing was blood. CDR3 nucleotide sequence: TGTGCTAGTGCCAAAGCAGGAGTTAACACTGAAGCTTTCTTT. It is translated as CASAKAGVNTEAFF. The full variable domain, completed using reference TRBV12-5 and TRBJ1-1, is DARVTQTPRHKVTEMGQEVTMRCQPILGHNTVFWYRQTMMQGLELLAYFRNRAPLDDSGMPKDRFSAEMPDATLATLKIQPSEPRDSAVYFCASAKAGVNTEAFFGQGTRLTVV.